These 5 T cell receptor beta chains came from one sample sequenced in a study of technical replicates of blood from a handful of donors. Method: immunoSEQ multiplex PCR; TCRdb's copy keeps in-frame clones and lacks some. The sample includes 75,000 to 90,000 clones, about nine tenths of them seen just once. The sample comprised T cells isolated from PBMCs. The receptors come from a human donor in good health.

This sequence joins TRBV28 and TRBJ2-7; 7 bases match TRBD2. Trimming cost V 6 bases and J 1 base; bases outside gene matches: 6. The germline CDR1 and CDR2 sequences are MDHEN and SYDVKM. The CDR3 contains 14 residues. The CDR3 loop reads CASRDGRYSYEQYF. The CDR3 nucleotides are TGTGCCAGCAGGGACGGGAGGTATTCCTACGAGCAGTACTTC.

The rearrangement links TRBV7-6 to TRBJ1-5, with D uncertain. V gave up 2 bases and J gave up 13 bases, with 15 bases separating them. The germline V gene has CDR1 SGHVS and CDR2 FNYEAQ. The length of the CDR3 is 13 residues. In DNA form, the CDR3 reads TGTGCCAGCAGCTTAATTCGGAATGGGCCACAGCATTTT. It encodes CASSLIRNGPQHF. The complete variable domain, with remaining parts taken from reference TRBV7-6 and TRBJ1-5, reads GAGVSQSPRYKVTKRGQDVALRCDPISGHVSLYWYRQALGQGPEFLTYFNYEAQQDKSGLPNDRFSAERPEGSISTLTIQRTEQRDSAMYRCASSLIRNGPQHFGDGTRLSIL.

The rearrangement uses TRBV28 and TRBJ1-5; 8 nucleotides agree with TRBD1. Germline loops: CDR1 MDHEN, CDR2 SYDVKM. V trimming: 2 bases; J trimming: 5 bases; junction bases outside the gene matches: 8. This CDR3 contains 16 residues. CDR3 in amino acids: CASSLGRGLEYQPQHF. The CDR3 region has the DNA TGTGCCAGCAGTTTAGGCAGGGGGCTTGAATATCAGCCCCAGCATTTT.

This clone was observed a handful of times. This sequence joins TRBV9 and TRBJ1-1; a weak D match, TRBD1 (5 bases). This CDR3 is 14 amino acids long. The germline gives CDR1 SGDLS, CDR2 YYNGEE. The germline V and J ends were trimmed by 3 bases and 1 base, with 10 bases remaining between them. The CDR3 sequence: CASSGGHRNTEAFF. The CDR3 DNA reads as TGTGCCAGCAGCGGAGGACATAGGAACACTGAAGCTTTCTTT.

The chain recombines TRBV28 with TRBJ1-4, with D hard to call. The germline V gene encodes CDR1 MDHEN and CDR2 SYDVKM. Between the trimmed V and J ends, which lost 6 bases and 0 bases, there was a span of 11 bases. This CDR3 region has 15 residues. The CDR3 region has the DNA TGTGCCAGCAGGAATTCCGGGACAACTAATGAAAAACTGTTTTTT. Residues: CASRNSGTTNEKLFF.